This entry lists 12 T cell receptor beta chains sequenced from one sample in a study of blood T cells in healthy people across ages. Using a J-beta primer mix together with a sample-barcoded 5' primer, a second PCR was run for roughly 7 to 12 cycles. Each CDR3 protein gets one entry after TCRdb re-called the 5' RACE reads with MiXCR. The sample carries roughly 900,000 distinct CDR3 sequences, more than 25% recorded once. Material for sequencing was blood. The receptor set was obtained from a woman older than 75 in good health.

About this clonotype: Given a much more abundant clone one base away, this may be a read error. V is TRBV20-1 and J is TRBJ2-1; TRBD2 aligns across 7 bases. The tail of the sequence fits TRBJ2-7 better, so the J call may be wrong. The CDR3 runs to 14 residues. CDR1 is DFQATT, CDR2 SNEGSKA, per germline (reference sequence). The CDR3 loop reads CSARDSRDYNEQYF. The CDR3 DNA reads as TGCAGTGCTAGAGATAGTCGGGACTACAATGAGCAGTACTTC.

About this clonotype: A much larger clone lies one base from this, so it may be a read error. The rearrangement links TRBV7-2 to TRBJ2-1; 7 bases agree with TRBD2. CDR3 length: 15 amino acids. Germline CDR1 SGHTA, CDR2 FQGNSA. V lost 1 base to trimming and J lost 12 bases; unmatched junction nucleotides: 12. For the CDR3, the DNA is TGTGCCAGCAGCTTAGGTTGGGCTGGCGGGGGACGGCAGTTCTTC. Its translation is CASSLGWAGGGRQFF.

This clonotype was seen more than once but under ten times. The gene calls are TRBV6-1 and TRBJ1-5; TRBD1 agrees at 10 bases. This CDR3 is 14 amino acids long. CDR1 is MNHNS and CDR2 is SASEGT in the germline V gene. V lost 7 bases, J lost 7 bases, and 7 bases stayed unmatched. The CDR3 here is CASTLGQGGQPQHF. CDR3 sequence (DNA): TGTGCCAGCACCCTCGGACAGGGGGGACAGCCCCAGCATTTT.

This clonotype was observed a handful of times. V gene TRBV25-1 combines with J gene TRBJ1-1; no clear D. CDR1 is MGHDK and CDR2 is SYGVNS in the germline V gene. V was trimmed by 1 base and J by 7 bases, leaving 10 bases between them. CDR3 length equals 13 residues. The CDR3 DNA reads as TGTGCCAGCAGTGAATGGCCGGGAAGTGAAGCTTTCTTT. Translating it yields CASSEWPGSEAFF.

Of note for this clonotype: A much more abundant neighbour one base away suggests this may be a read error. This rearrangement joins TRBV6-1 to TRBJ2-3; either TRBD1 or TRBD2 may fit D (6 bases each). Germline CDR1 and CDR2: MNHNS and SASEGT. The CDR3 extends over 15 amino acids. CDR3 nucleotides: TGTGCCGGCAGTAAGCGACAGGCCGGGGGAGATACGCAGTATTTT. It yields the protein CAGSKRQAGGDTQYF.

This clonotype showed up many times. The chain recombines TRBV7-2 with TRBJ2-7; D possibly matches TRBD1 or TRBD2 (5 bases each). Germline CDR1 SGHTA, CDR2 FQGNSA. The CDR3 consists of 14 residues. The V and J ends lost 4 bases and 4 bases respectively, with 14 bases between them. CDR3 DNA: TGTGCCAGCAGCTCCCCCCCGTGGGGGTACGAGCAGTACTTC. It is translated as CASSSPPWGYEQYF.

As for this clonotype: Sequence at one end of the junction differs from germline and may be a read error. The chain recombines TRBV12-3 or TRBV12-4 with TRBJ2-6; D gene ambiguous. The CDR3 runs 14 residues. The CDR3, as DNA: TGTACCAGCAGTTTTTCACAAAGGGCCAACGTCCTGACTTTC. It encodes CTSSFSQRANVLTF.

There are many counts of this clonotype. The rearrangement links TRBV12-3 or TRBV12-4 to TRBJ2-7, with D possibly TRBD1 on 5 matching bases. This CDR3 is 12 amino acids long. V lost 1 base to trimming and J lost 12 bases, with 13 bases between them. CDR3 DNA: TGTGCCAGCAGTTTAGTTTTGGCAGGGCTGTACTTC. Translating it yields CASSLVLAGLYF.

The rearrangement links TRBV20-1 to TRBJ2-7; D gene uncertain. The V end lost 5 bases, the J end lost 2 bases, and 10 bases lay between the germline ends. Germline V lookup: CDR1 DFQATT, CDR2 SNEGSKA (reference sequence). This CDR3 is 12 amino acids long. The CDR3 DNA reads TGCAGTGCTGGGGATACCCCCTACGAGCAGTACTTC. Translation: CSAGDTPYEQYF.

This clonotype was observed a handful of times. Being one base from a much bigger clone, this may be a read error. This rearrangement joins TRBV15 to TRBJ2-7, with 8 bases aligning to TRBD2. The CDR3 sequence is 17 residues long. Germline assignment: CDR1 LNHNV and CDR2 YYDKDF (reference sequence). Trimming at V came to 4 bases and at J to 7 bases, leaving 18 bases not matched to a gene. The CDR3 region has the DNA TGTGCCACCAGCACCAGTTGGGTGACGCGGGGGGACAATGAGCAGTACTTC. This translates into CATSTSWVTRGDNEQYF.

This clonotype was seen a few times. Mismatch with germline at one junction end may stem from a read error. The chain links TRBV27 to TRBJ1-6; D gene uncertain. Germline lookup yields CDR1 MNHEY and CDR2 SMNVEV (reference sequence). The CDR3 totals 14 residues. The CDR3 protein is CASNDNSYNSPPHF. CDR3 sequence (DNA): TGTGCCAGCAATGATAACTCCTATAATTCACCCCCCCACTTT.

The gene calls are TRBV28 and TRBJ2-3; 8 nucleotides match TRBD2. The CDR3 sequence is 14 residues long. Germline V gene data show CDR1 as MDHEN and CDR2 as SYDVKM. V shed 6 bases and J 2 bases; nucleotides not matched to a gene: 4. CDR3 in DNA: TGTGCCAGCAGCCCCGGGGGGGACACAGATACGCAGTATTTT. This encodes CASSPGGDTDTQYF.